A selection of T cell receptor beta chains follows, all from one sample in a study of blood T cell repertoires in COVID-19. Data came from immunoSEQ multiplex PCR; TCRdb stores just in-frame clones and leaves some out. The sample carries 50,000 to 75,000 clones, roughly 82% recorded once. Sequenced input: peripheral blood. The receptors shown here come from a human donor in a cohort sampled during active COVID-19. CDR3s include the opening cysteine and the closing phenylalanine or tryptophan. D genes are given only for firm matches. Size values are once, few and many counts, or a class for expanded clones, and some rows have none.

j_gene	abundance	d_gene	v_gene	CDR3aa	CDR3nt
TRBJ1-4	.	.	TRBV4-2	CASSQDDRILSDEKLFF	TGTGCCAGCAGCCAAGATGACAGAATACTATCGGATGAAAAACTGTTTTTT
TRBJ2-7	.	.	TRBV6-5	CASSRRGSYEQYF	TGTGCCAGCAGCCGCAGGGGTTCCTACGAGCAGTACTTC
TRBJ2-5	.	TRBD2	TRBV6-2/TRBV6-3	CASSTAGSQETQYF	TGTGCCAGCAGTACAGCGGGGTCACAAGAGACCCAGTACTTC
TRBJ2-3	.	TRBD1	TRBV28	CASITTGGSDTQYF	TGTGCCAGCATCACAACAGGGGGCTCAGATACGCAGTATTTT
TRBJ2-7	.	TRBD1	TRBV19	CASSRRQGSYEQYF	TGTGCCAGTAGCCGAAGACAGGGCTCCTACGAGCAGTACTTC
TRBJ1-5	.	.	TRBV19	CASSIDSGMSNQPQHF	TGTGCCAGTAGTATAGATTCAGGGATGAGCAATCAGCCCCAGCATTTT
TRBJ1-6	.	.	TRBV3-1/TRBV3-2	CASSHRGGDSPLHF	TGTGCCAGCAGCCATCGGGGGGGGGATTCACCCCTCCACTTT
TRBJ1-1	medium-sized	TRBD1	TRBV12-3/TRBV12-4	CASSRTGKTEAFF	TGTGCCAGCAGTCGGACAGGGAAGACTGAAGCTTTCTTT
TRBJ2-7	.	TRBD1	TRBV5-6	CASSPGQARRTEQYF	TGTGCCAGCAGCCCGGGACAGGCGAGGAGGACCGAGCAGTACTTC
TRBJ2-5	.	TRBD2	TRBV5-4	CASSFGREGTQYF	TGTGCCAGCAGCTTTGGCAGGGAGGGGACCCAGTACTTC
TRBJ2-5	.	TRBD2	TRBV5-1	CASSLEGRGGETQYF	TGCGCCAGCAGCTTGGAAGGGCGGGGGGGCGAGACCCAGTACTTC
TRBJ2-1	many	TRBD2	TRBV29-1	CSARTSGNEQFF	TGCAGCGCCCGGACTAGCGGCAATGAGCAGTTCTTC
TRBJ1-4	.	TRBD1	TRBV7-2	CASSKEGQGREKLFF	TGTGCCAGCAGCAAGGAGGGACAGGGGCGAGAAAAACTGTTTTTT
TRBJ1-1	once	.	TRBV29-1	CSVVRGEAFF	TGCAGCGTTGTCCGCGGGGAAGCTTTCTTT
TRBJ2-2	.	.	TRBV11-2	CASSLWGGDTGELFF	TGTGCCAGCAGCCTTTGGGGAGGCGACACCGGGGAGCTGTTTTTT
TRBJ2-4	.	TRBD1	TRBV19	CASRPGQGRAKNIQYF	TGTGCCAGTAGACCGGGACAGGGCAGGGCCAAAAACATTCAGTACTTC
TRBJ2-1	.	.	TRBV25-1	CASEQGVYEQFF	TGTGCCAGCGAGCAAGGGGTGTATGAGCAGTTCTTC
TRBJ2-3	.	.	TRBV7-2	CASSVDRTDTQYF	TGTGCCAGCAGCGTTGACAGAACAGATACGCAGTATTTT
TRBJ2-1	.	TRBD2	TRBV5-1	CASSNNGGAYNEQFF	TGCGCCAGCAGTAACAACGGGGGGGCCTACAATGAGCAGTTCTTC
TRBJ2-5	once	TRBD2	TRBV7-2	CASSFRSGGAKETQYF	TGTGCCAGCAGCTTCCGAAGCGGGGGCGCTAAAGAGACCCAGTACTTC
TRBJ2-7	.	TRBD2	TRBV5-1	CASSLGLAGDYEQYF	TGCGCCAGCAGCTTGGGCCTAGCGGGGGACTACGAGCAGTACTTC
TRBJ1-6	.	TRBD1	TRBV10-3	CAISVSERDREPNSPLHF	TGTGCCATCAGTGTCTCTGAACGGGACAGGGAGCCCAATTCACCCCTCCACTTT
TRBJ2-7	.	.	TRBV14	CASSQALGVREQYF	TGTGCCAGCAGCCAAGCTTTAGGGGTTCGCGAGCAGTACTTC
TRBJ2-3	few	TRBD2	TRBV27	CASRSLSGAGDTQYF	TGTGCCAGCAGAAGCCTTAGCGGGGCTGGGGATACGCAGTATTTT
TRBJ2-7	.	TRBD1	TRBV6-2/TRBV6-3	CASSYSILLGTGSSYEQYF	TGTGCCAGCAGTTACTCGATCCTCCTCGGGACAGGAAGCTCCTACGAGCAGTACTTC
TRBJ1-1	once	.	TRBV6-2/TRBV6-3	CASSYPPQGYTEAFF	TGTGCCAGCAGTTACCCCCCCCAGGGGTACACTGAAGCTTTCTTT
TRBJ2-7	.	.	TRBV5-1	CASSLGGAQVEQYF	TGCGCCAGCAGCTTGGGCGGGGCCCAGGTCGAGCAGTACTTC
TRBJ2-2	.	TRBD1	TRBV14	CASSQVGTGTRGELFF	TGTGCCAGCAGCCAAGTTGGGACAGGGACCAGGGGGGAGCTGTTTTTT
TRBJ2-7	.	TRBD1	TRBV30	CAWSMTGFEQYF	TGTGCCTGGAGTATGACAGGGTTCGAGCAGTACTTC
TRBJ2-7	.	.	TRBV2	CASNGLFYEQYF	TGTGCCAGCAATGGACTTTTCTACGAGCAGTACTTC
TRBJ1-4	.	.	TRBV12-2	CASRLGQEGEKLFF	TGTGCAAGTCGCTTAGGGCAGGAGGGCGAAAAACTGTTTTTT
TRBJ2-3	.	.	TRBV5-1	CASSLAGWGRTDTQYF	TGCGCCAGCAGCTTGGCCGGGTGGGGGCGCACAGATACGCAGTATTTT
TRBJ1-4	.	.	TRBV5-4	CASSLGGFNEKLFF	TGTGCCAGCAGCTTGGGAGGTTTTAATGAAAAACTGTTTTTT
TRBJ2-3	.	TRBD2	TRBV28	CASSPGLGLSDTQYF	TGTGCCAGCTCTCCGGGACTAGGCCTCTCAGATACGCAGTATTTT
TRBJ2-5	.	TRBD2	TRBV7-2	CASSSGGMAETQYF	TGTGCCAGCAGCTCGGGGGGTATGGCAGAGACCCAGTACTTC
TRBJ2-4	.	.	TRBV12-1	CASRRPTSGGKLAKNIQYF	TGTGCCAGCAGGCGCCCGACTAGCGGGGGGAAATTAGCCAAAAACATTCAGTACTTC
TRBJ2-3	.	.	TRBV5-1	CASSPPGGAGTDTQYF	TGCGCCAGCAGCCCCCCCGGCGGGGCAGGGACAGATACGCAGTATTTT
TRBJ2-3	.	.	TRBV5-6	CASSLAGRDTQYF	TGTGCCAGCAGCTTGGCGGGGAGAGATACGCAGTATTTT
TRBJ2-1	.	.	TRBV7-3	CASSLRGGADEQFF	TGTGCCAGCAGCTTAAGGGGGGGCGCCGATGAGCAGTTCTTC
TRBJ2-4	few	.	TRBV30	CAWSGPNKFQTKNIQYF	TGTGCCTGGAGTGGCCCCAATAAGTTCCAGACCAAAAACATTCAGTACTTC
TRBJ1-2	.	TRBD1	TRBV4-3	CASSQPGTGHGYTF	TGCGCCAGCAGCCAACCCGGGACAGGGCATGGCTACACCTTC
TRBJ2-2	.	TRBD1	TRBV5-4	CASSNLHGQGGTGELFF	TGTGCCAGCAGTAACCTTCATGGACAGGGGGGCACCGGGGAGCTGTTTTTT
TRBJ2-7	.	TRBD1	TRBV6-5	CASSYDRDYEQYF	TGTGCCAGCAGTTACGACAGGGACTACGAGCAGTACTTC
TRBJ2-7	.	TRBD1	TRBV18	CASSPTGGAYEQYF	TGTGCCAGCTCACCCACAGGGGGCGCTTACGAGCAGTACTTC
TRBJ2-2	.	TRBD1	TRBV5-1	CASSPTGVDDGELFF	TGCGCCAGCAGCCCCACAGGGGTGGATGACGGGGAGCTGTTTTTT